The rows below give T cell receptor beta chains drawn from one sample of a study of cytomegalovirus exposure and HLA in healthy donors. TCRdb keeps only in-frame clones here, not all; method: immunoSEQ multiplex PCR. The sample has 59,000 or so clones, about 85% seen once. The sequencing input was PBMCs. Source of these receptors: a female donor in good health and CMV-seronegative. The CDR3 runs from the conserved cysteine through the conserved F or W. Fields, in order: CDR3 DNA, CDR3 protein, clone size, D gene, V gene, CDR3 length, J gene. A D gene is named only where the DNA matches it firmly. Clone size appears in some rows only: once, few, many, or a class for an expanded clone.

DNA: TGTGCCAGCAGTTACGAGGGGGCGCTTAATTCACCCCTCCACTTT
CDR3: CASSYEGALNSPLHF
size: .
D: TRBD1
V: TRBV6-6
length: 15
J: TRBJ1-6

DNA: TGTGCCAGCAGCTTTCAGGGACAGCCTAATTCACCCCTCCACTTT
CDR3: CASSFQGQPNSPLHF
size: .
D: TRBD1
V: TRBV7-6
length: 15
J: TRBJ1-6

DNA: TGTGCCAGCAGCCTCGGGGGGGGGTCCCCGACAGATACGCAGTATTTT
CDR3: CASSLGGGSPTDTQYF
size: .
D: TRBD2
V: TRBV9
length: 16
J: TRBJ2-3

DNA: TGTGCCAGCAGCGCCGGGACTGCCCCAAGCAATGAGCAGTTCTTC
CDR3: CASSAGTAPSNEQFF
size: .
D: .
V: TRBV9
length: 15
J: TRBJ2-1

DNA: TGTGCCAGCAGCTTGGCCGGGACAGGGGAAGAGACCCAGTACTTC
CDR3: CASSLAGTGEETQYF
size: once
D: TRBD1
V: TRBV7-2
length: 15
J: TRBJ2-5

DNA: TGTGCCAGCGGAATTCTTGGGACAGGGGGCTACGAGCAGTACTTC
CDR3: CASGILGTGGYEQYF
size: .
D: TRBD1
V: TRBV25-1
length: 15
J: TRBJ2-7

DNA: TGTGCCAGCAGCCTAGGGACTACAGATACGCAGTATTTT
CDR3: CASSLGTTDTQYF
size: .
D: .
V: TRBV5-4
length: 13
J: TRBJ2-3

DNA: TGTGCCAGCAGCCGGGGGGGAGTCGGCGAGCAGTACTTC
CDR3: CASSRGGVGEQYF
size: .
D: TRBD2
V: TRBV7-9
length: 13
J: TRBJ2-7

DNA: TGTGCCAGCAGCTTCGGACTAGCGGGAGATGCGGCCTACGAGCAGTACTTC
CDR3: CASSFGLAGDAAYEQYF
size: few
D: TRBD2
V: TRBV7-2
length: 17
J: TRBJ2-7

DNA: TGTGCCAGCAGTTTGCTCCGGGACAGGGACTACGAGCAGTACTTC
CDR3: CASSLLRDRDYEQYF
size: .
D: TRBD1
V: TRBV28
length: 15
J: TRBJ2-7

DNA: TGTGCCGCAATGGGAGCCCGCAATGAGCAGTTCTTC
CDR3: CAAMGARNEQFF
size: .
D: .
V: TRBV28
length: 12
J: TRBJ2-1

DNA: TGTGCCTGGAGCGCCCCGGGACAGGGACTCTTGAGGCCCCCGTTCTTC
CDR3: CAWSAPGQGLLRPPFF
size: .
D: TRBD1
V: TRBV30
length: 16
J: TRBJ2-1

DNA: TGTGCCAGCAGCTTAGCGGGAGGTTCGAGGGAGACCCAGTACTTC
CDR3: CASSLAGGSRETQYF
size: .
D: .
V: TRBV7-2
length: 15
J: TRBJ2-5

DNA: TGTGCCAGTAGGTCGGCGGCGGGAGTCTATGGCTACACCTTC
CDR3: CASRSAAGVYGYTF
size: .
D: .
V: TRBV19
length: 14
J: TRBJ1-2

DNA: TGTGCCAGCAGCGTACCCGGACAGGGGGACGATGGCTACACCTTC
CDR3: CASSVPGQGDDGYTF
size: .
D: TRBD1
V: TRBV6-5
length: 15
J: TRBJ1-2

DNA: TGTGCCAGCAGCACTAACAACAGGGTTTCACCAGCTTTCTTT
CDR3: CASSTNNRVSPAFF
size: .
D: .
V: TRBV7-9
length: 14
J: TRBJ1-1

DNA: TGTGCCAGCAGCTTAGGACAGGGTTACAATGAGCAGTTCTTC
CDR3: CASSLGQGYNEQFF
size: once
D: .
V: TRBV13
length: 14
J: TRBJ2-1

DNA: TGTGCCAGCAGATTGACAGGGGTGGAATCACCCCTCCACTTT
CDR3: CASRLTGVESPLHF
size: .
D: TRBD1
V: TRBV5-6
length: 14
J: TRBJ1-6

DNA: TGTGCCAGCAGCTTCCGTGCGGGGGCGTTCGGGACCCAGTACTTC
CDR3: CASSFRAGAFGTQYF
size: .
D: .
V: TRBV7-6
length: 15
J: TRBJ2-5

DNA: TGTGCCAGCAGCTTATACTCCTCCTACGAGCAGTACTTC
CDR3: CASSLYSSYEQYF
size: .
D: .
V: TRBV11-2
length: 13
J: TRBJ2-7

DNA: TGTGCCAGCGACAGGGGGCGCCGGCAAGGTCAGCCCCAGCATTTT
CDR3: CASDRGRRQGQPQHF
size: .
D: .
V: TRBV21-1
length: 15
J: TRBJ1-5

DNA: TGTGCCAGCAGCCCCGGGAAGGTGGGGGCCAACGTCCTGACTTTC
CDR3: CASSPGKVGANVLTF
size: .
D: .
V: TRBV11-3
length: 15
J: TRBJ2-6

DNA: TGTGCCAGCAGTTTTACCAAGTACGAGACTAGCGGGAGGGACGAGCAGTACTTC
CDR3: CASSFTKYETSGRDEQYF
size: .
D: TRBD2
V: TRBV28
length: 18
J: TRBJ2-7

DNA: TGTGCCAGCAGCCAAGATTATATTGCACTAGCGGGATACAATGAGCAGTTCTTC
CDR3: CASSQDYIALAGYNEQFF
size: .
D: TRBD2
V: TRBV4-2
length: 18
J: TRBJ2-1

DNA: TGTGCCAGCAGCTTAGCTCCAATCTCTGGAAACACCATATATTTT
CDR3: CASSLAPISGNTIYF
size: .
D: .
V: TRBV7-2
length: 15
J: TRBJ1-3

DNA: TGTGCCAGCAGTGCCTACAGGGACCTGAACACTGAAGCTTTCTTT
CDR3: CASSAYRDLNTEAFF
size: once
D: .
V: TRBV28
length: 15
J: TRBJ1-1

DNA: TGTGCCAGCAGTGGTGGGACTTATAGCAATCAGCCCCAGCATTTT
CDR3: CASSGGTYSNQPQHF
size: .
D: .
V: TRBV25-1
length: 15
J: TRBJ1-5

DNA: TGTGCCAGCTCACAACAGGGCCTCTCTGGGGCCAACGTCCTGACTTTC
CDR3: CASSQQGLSGANVLTF
size: .
D: .
V: TRBV18
length: 16
J: TRBJ2-6

DNA: TGTGCCAGCTCACAAGGTCAGGATCAGCCCCAGCATTTT
CDR3: CASSQGQDQPQHF
size: .
D: .
V: TRBV18
length: 13
J: TRBJ1-5

DNA: TGCGCCAGCAGCCAAGGGAGGGGCTACACCGGGGAGCTGTTTTTT
CDR3: CASSQGRGYTGELFF
size: .
D: .
V: TRBV4-3
length: 15
J: TRBJ2-2

DNA: TGTGCCAGCAGCTTTGACGGGAGGGGGTACAATGAGCAGTTCTTC
CDR3: CASSFDGRGYNEQFF
size: .
D: TRBD2
V: TRBV7-2
length: 15
J: TRBJ2-1

DNA: TGTGCCAGCAGAACCCGGGACAGCGGGGGACCCGGGGAGCTGTTTTTT
CDR3: CASRTRDSGGPGELFF
size: .
D: .
V: TRBV28
length: 16
J: TRBJ2-2

DNA: TGTGCCAGCAGAACCGGGACAGAATACAATGAGCAGTTCTTC
CDR3: CASRTGTEYNEQFF
size: .
D: TRBD1
V: TRBV28
length: 14
J: TRBJ2-1

DNA: TGTGCCACCAGCAGAGGAGGGACAGACTATCAGCCCCAGCATTTT
CDR3: CATSRGGTDYQPQHF
size: .
D: TRBD1
V: TRBV15
length: 15
J: TRBJ1-5

DNA: TGTGCCAGCAGCGCCGGGACAGGGGTCCCCTCTGGGGCCAACGTCCTGACTTTC
CDR3: CASSAGTGVPSGANVLTF
size: .
D: TRBD1
V: TRBV6-4
length: 18
J: TRBJ2-6

DNA: TGTGCCAGCAGCGTAGACCCAGGGGTGGGGTACAATGAGCAGTTCTTC
CDR3: CASSVDPGVGYNEQFF
size: .
D: .
V: TRBV9
length: 16
J: TRBJ2-1

DNA: TGCGCCAGCAGCTTGAATCTGGGATCAGACTATGGCCACACCTTC
CDR3: CASSLNLGSDYGHTF
size: .
D: .
V: TRBV5-1
length: 15
J: TRBJ1-2

DNA: TGTGCCAGCATCAAAAGGGGGGGCATGAACACTGAAGCTTTCTTT
CDR3: CASIKRGGMNTEAFF
size: .
D: .
V: TRBV6-6
length: 15
J: TRBJ1-1